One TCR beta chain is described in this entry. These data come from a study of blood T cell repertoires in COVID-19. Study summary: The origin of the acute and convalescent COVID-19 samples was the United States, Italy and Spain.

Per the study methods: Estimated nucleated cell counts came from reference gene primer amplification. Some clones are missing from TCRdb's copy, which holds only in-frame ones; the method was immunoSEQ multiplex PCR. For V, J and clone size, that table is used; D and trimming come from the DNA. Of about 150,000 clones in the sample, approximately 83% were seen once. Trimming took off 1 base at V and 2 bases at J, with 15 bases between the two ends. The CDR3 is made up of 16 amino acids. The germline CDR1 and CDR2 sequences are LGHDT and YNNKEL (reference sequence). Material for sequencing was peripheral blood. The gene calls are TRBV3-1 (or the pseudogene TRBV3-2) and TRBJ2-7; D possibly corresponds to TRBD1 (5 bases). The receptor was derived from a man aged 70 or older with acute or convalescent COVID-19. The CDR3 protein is CASSQGGFYTAYEQYF. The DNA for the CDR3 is TGTGCCAGCAGCCAAGGGGGCTTCTATACCGCCTACGAGCAGTACTTC.